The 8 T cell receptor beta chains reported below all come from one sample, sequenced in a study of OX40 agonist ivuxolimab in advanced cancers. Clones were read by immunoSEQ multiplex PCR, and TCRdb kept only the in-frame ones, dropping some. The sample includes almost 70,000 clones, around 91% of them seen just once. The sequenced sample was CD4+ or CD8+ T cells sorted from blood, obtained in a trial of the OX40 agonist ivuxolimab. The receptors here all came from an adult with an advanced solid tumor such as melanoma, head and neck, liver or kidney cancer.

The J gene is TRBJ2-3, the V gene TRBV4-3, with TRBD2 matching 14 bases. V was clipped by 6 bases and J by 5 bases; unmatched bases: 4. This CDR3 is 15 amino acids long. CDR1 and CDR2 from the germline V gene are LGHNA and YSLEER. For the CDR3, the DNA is TGCGCCAGCAGTCGGGGACTAGCGGGAGTAGATACGCAGTATTTT. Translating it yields CASSRGLAGVDTQYF.

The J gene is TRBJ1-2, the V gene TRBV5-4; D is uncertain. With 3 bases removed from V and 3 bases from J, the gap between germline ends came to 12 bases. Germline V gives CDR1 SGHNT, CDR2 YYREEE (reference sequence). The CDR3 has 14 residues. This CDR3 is CASSSTRTHYGYTF. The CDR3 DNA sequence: TGTGCCAGCAGCTCGACTCGGACCCACTATGGCTACACCTTC.

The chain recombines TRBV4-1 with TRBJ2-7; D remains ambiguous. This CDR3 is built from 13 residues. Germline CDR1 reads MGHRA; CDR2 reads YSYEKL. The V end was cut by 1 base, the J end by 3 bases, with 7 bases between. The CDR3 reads CASSQVVGYEQYF. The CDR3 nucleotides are TGCGCCAGCAGCCAAGTTGTAGGCTACGAGCAGTACTTC.

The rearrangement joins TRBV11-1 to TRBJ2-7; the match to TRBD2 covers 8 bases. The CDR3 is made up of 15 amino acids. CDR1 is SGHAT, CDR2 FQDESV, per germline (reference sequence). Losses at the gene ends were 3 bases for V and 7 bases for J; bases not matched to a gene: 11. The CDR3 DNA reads TGTGCCAGCAGCTTCTTAGCGGGACCCACGGGAGAGCAGTACTTC. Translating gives CASSFLAGPTGEQYF.

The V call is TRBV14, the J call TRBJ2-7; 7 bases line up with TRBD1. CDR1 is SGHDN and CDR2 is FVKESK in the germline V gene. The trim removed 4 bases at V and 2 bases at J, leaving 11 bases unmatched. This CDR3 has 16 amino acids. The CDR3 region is CASSPKTGMGPYEQYF. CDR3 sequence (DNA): TGTGCCAGCAGCCCTAAGACAGGGATGGGTCCCTACGAGCAGTACTTC.

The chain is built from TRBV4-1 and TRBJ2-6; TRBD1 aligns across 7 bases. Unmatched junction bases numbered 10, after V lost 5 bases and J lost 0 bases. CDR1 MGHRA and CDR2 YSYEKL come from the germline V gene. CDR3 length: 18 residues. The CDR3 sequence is CASSKGGARGSGANVLTF. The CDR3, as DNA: TGCGCCAGCAGCAAAGGGGGCGCGAGGGGCTCTGGGGCCAACGTCCTGACTTTC.

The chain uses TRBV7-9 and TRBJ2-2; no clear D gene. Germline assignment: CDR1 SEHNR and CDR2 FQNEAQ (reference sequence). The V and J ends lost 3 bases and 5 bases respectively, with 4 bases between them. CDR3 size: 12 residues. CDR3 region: CASSLDTGELFF. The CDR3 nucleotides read TGTGCCAGCAGCTTGGATACCGGGGAGCTGTTTTTT.

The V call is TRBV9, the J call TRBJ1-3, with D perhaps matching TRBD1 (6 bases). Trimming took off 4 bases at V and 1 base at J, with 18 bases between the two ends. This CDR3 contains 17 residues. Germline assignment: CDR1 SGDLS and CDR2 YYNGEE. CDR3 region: CASSKGTLVWSGNTIYF. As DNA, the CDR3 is TGTGCCAGCAGCAAAGGGACACTGGTGTGGTCTGGAAACACCATATATTTT. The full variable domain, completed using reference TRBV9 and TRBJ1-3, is DSGVTQTPKHLITATGQRVTLRCSPRSGDLSVYWYQQSLDQGLQFLIQYYNGEERAKGNILERFSAQQFPDLHSELNLSSLELGDSALYFCASSKGTLVWSGNTIYFGEGSWLTVV.